The 9 T cell receptor beta chains below come from one sample, sequenced in a study of Graves' ophthalmopathy and Graves' hyperthyroidism. For repertoire sequencing, the TCR beta CDR3 regions were amplified from RNA transcripts. First-round RT-PCR used HTBI primers; second-round multiplex PCR followed. TCRdb analysed the multiplex PCR reads with MiXCR anew, one entry per CDR3 protein. This sample has 650,000 to 900,000 distinct CDR3 sequences, with approximately 40% found just once. Sequences were obtained from peripheral blood. The receptors originated from an adult man with Graves' ophthalmopathy.

There are a few counts of this clonotype. The V gene is TRBV20-1, the J gene TRBJ1-1; D might be TRBD1 (5 bases). The CDR3 has 12 residues. V gave up 3 bases and J gave up 7 bases, with 12 bases separating them. Germline loops: CDR1 DFQATT, CDR2 SNEGSKA (reference sequence). CDR3 in DNA: TGCAGTGCTAGGGGGGGTCGGGGTGAAGCTTTCTTT. Translating gives CSARGGRGEAFF.

This clonotype was observed a handful of times. This chain uses TRBV6-6 with TRBJ1-3; 9 bases align to TRBD1. The CDR3 sequence is 14 residues long. V lost 4 bases and J lost 6; bases outside the gene matches: 4. Per germline, CDR1 MNHNY and CDR2 SVGAGI (reference sequence). CDR3 residues: CASSLIQGANTIYF. The CDR3 DNA sequence: TGTGCCAGCAGTTTAATACAGGGGGCAAACACCATATATTTT.

Points on this clonotype: Compared with germline, one end of the junction differs, possibly owing to a read error. Here the CDR3 DNA reads TGTGCCAGCAGTAGGGACAGCGATTCCTACGAGCAGTACTTC. This translates into CASSRDSDSYEQYF. The chain uses TRBV10-2 and TRBJ2-7; 7 bases fit TRBD1. CDR3 length equals 14 residues. CDR1 and CDR2 from the germline V gene are WSHSY and SAAADI.

The rearrangement uses TRBV10-3 and TRBJ1-6, with D uncertain. The V end was cut by 6 bases, the J end by 9 bases, with 9 bases between. The CDR3 spans 12 residues. Germline loops: CDR1 ENHRY, CDR2 SYGVKD. Here the CDR3 DNA reads TGTGCCATCAGCGGGGTTGGTTCACCCCTCCACTTT. Its translation: CAISGVGSPLHF.

Turning to this clonotype: The junction departs from germline at one end; a sequencing error may be responsible. J is TRBJ2-5 and V is TRBV7-9, with 7 bases matching TRBD2. The germline gives CDR1 SEHNR, CDR2 FQNEAQ (reference sequence). This CDR3 is built from 15 residues. CDR3 in DNA: TGCGCCAGCAGCCACTTAGCGGGCCCCCAAGAGACCCAGTACTTC. It translates to CASSHLAGPQETQYF.

This clonotype was counted ten times or more. V usage is TRBV29-1 and J usage is TRBJ2-7; perhaps TRBD1 as D (5 bases). CDR1 and CDR2 (germline): SQVTM, ANQGSEA. Trimming removed 7 bases from V and 2 bases from J, with 15 bases in between. There are 13 residues in the CDR3. CDR3 amino acids: CSALTEQAYEQYF. DNA for the CDR3: TGCAGCGCCCTGACAGAGCAAGCCTACGAGCAGTACTTC.

This clonotype was seen a handful of times. V gene TRBV2 combines with J gene TRBJ2-2, with 13 bases fitting TRBD2. Trimming took 6 bases from V and 7 from J; bases not matched to a gene: 5. The CDR3 sequence is 15 residues long. Per the germline V gene, CDR1 is SNHLY and CDR2 is FYNNEI. CDR3 region: CASSLLAGGSGELFF. The CDR3 DNA reads TGTGCCAGCAGCCTACTAGCGGGGGGGAGCGGGGAGCTGTTTTTT.

This sequence joins TRBV20-1 and TRBJ2-7; 7 bases are shared with TRBD1. After removal of 5 bases from V and 0 bases from J, the junction contained 1 base not matched to a gene. There are 12 residues in the CDR3. Per germline, CDR1 DFQATT and CDR2 SNEGSKA (reference sequence). DNA of the CDR3: TGCAGTGCTGGGACAGACTCCTACGAGCAGTACTTC. Its translation: CSAGTDSYEQYF.

This clonotype appeared once. The CDR3 DNA sequence: TGTGCCATCAGTTACTCTAGCGGGGGGGCCTACGAGCAGTACTTC. It specifies CAISYSSGGAYEQYF. The chain couples TRBV10-3 to TRBJ2-7, with 12 nucleotides matching TRBD2. Looked up from germline, CDR1 is ENHRY and CDR2 is SYGVKD. The CDR3 is made up of 15 amino acids. Trimming cost V 5 bases and J 2 bases; bases outside gene matches: 4.